The text below deals with one TCR beta chain. No antigen is known for it. This specimen belongs to a study of blood T cells in healthy people across ages. A sample-barcoded 5' primer and a J-beta primer mix were used in a second PCR of roughly 7 to 11 cycles. TCRdb re-called the 5' RACE reads through MiXCR, storing one row per CDR3 protein. The table has about 1.4 million distinct CDR3 sequences, roughly 60% seen once; the top ten hold 6.5% to 8.5%. Study conclusions and caveats: It was held that the diversity estimates obtained from one million T cells were underestimates. Naive and antigen-experienced cells were not separated, limiting conclusive comparison. Possibly confounding the expanded clonotype changes was the fact that donor CMV status was unknown.

The sequence derives from a man aged 18 to 30 in good health. The specimen sequenced was blood.

The CDR3 here is CASSLMTYRPANEKLFF. The CDR3 DNA sequence: TGTGCCAGCAGCCTAATGACCTACCGGCCGGCTAATGAAAAACTGTTTTTT. The chain combines TRBV3-1 with TRBJ1-4; D is ambiguous. The CDR3 runs 17 residues. V shed 4 bases and J shed 3 bases, with 18 bases lying between them. CDR1 and CDR2 from the germline V gene are LGHDT and YNNKEL (reference sequence).